What follows is one T cell receptor beta chain and its context. Clones were sequenced by immunoSEQ multiplex PCR, and TCRdb holds only the in-frame ones, with some missing. The sample consists of more than 75,000 clones, approximately 94% of them appearing once. This sample was taken from a study of technical replicates of blood from a few donors. Trimming removed 2 bases from V and 5 bases from J, with 10 bases in between. CDR3 length: 13 amino acids. Per the germline V gene, CDR1 is SGHAT and CDR2 is FQNNGV. Material for sequencing was T cells isolated from PBMCs. V gene TRBV11-2 combines with J gene TRBJ2-7, with D possibly being TRBD1 (5 bases). This sequence was found in a human donor in good health. The CDR3 coding sequence is TGTGCCAGCAGCTTATCGGACATCAACGAGCAGTACTTC. This translates into CASSLSDINEQYF. The full variable domain, in which reference TRBV11-2 and TRBJ2-7 provide the parts outside the CDR3, is EAGVAQSPRYKIIEKRQSVAFWCNPISGHATLYWYQQILGQGPKLLIQFQNNGVVDDSQLPKDRFSAERLKGVDSTLKIQPAKLEDSAVYLCASSLSDINEQYFGPGTRLTVT.